A single sample gave rise to the 17 T cell receptor beta chains below, sequenced in a study of CD8 T cells in ankylosing spondylitis. TCRdb ran MiXCR on the 5' RACE reads and lists one entry per CDR3 protein. The sample lists about 500,000 distinct CDR3 sequences; over 9.5% were seen once. Study-wide results and limits: In ankylosing spondylitis blood, a motif of fewer than 10 highly homologous TCR beta variants appeared characteristic.

These receptors have no known antigen. Sequenced input: blood, either unsorted or a sorted T cell fraction (not recorded which). The receptor set was obtained from a male donor with ankylosing spondylitis.

The CDR3 spells CASSRQGANEQFF. The CDR3, as DNA: TGTGCCAGCAGCCGACAGGGGGCCAATGAGCAGTTCTTC. The chain couples TRBV2 to TRBJ2-1; 10 bases fit TRBD1. Per the germline V gene, CDR1 is SNHLY and CDR2 is FYNNEI. This CDR3 is 13 amino acids long. The V segment lost 6 bases and the J segment 6 bases; nucleotides outside the gene matches: 2.

This clonotype was picked up many times. The J gene is TRBJ1-1, the V gene TRBV29-1; 9 positions agree with TRBD1. The V segment lost 5 bases and the J segment 7 bases; nucleotides outside the gene matches: 8. The CDR3 loop spans 13 amino acids. Germline V CDR1 and CDR2: SQVTM, ANQGSEA. CDR3 DNA sequence: TGCAGCGTTTCACAGGGGGCAGGAGGTGAAGCTTTCTTT. Protein product: CSVSQGAGGEAFF.

This chain links TRBV9 with TRBJ2-2; 10 nucleotides align to TRBD2. The CDR3 length is 17 residues. Germline V CDR1 and CDR2: SGDLS, YYNGEE. The V and J ends lost 4 bases and 0 bases, in that order; junction bases with no gene match: 6. CDR3 region: CASSTGLAETNTGELFF. For the CDR3, the DNA is TGTGCCAGCAGCACCGGACTAGCGGAAACGAACACCGGGGAGCTGTTTTTT.

This clonotype turned up a few times. J is TRBJ1-1 and V is TRBV20-1, with 9 positions matching TRBD1. Germline V gene sequence: CDR1 DFQATT, CDR2 SNEGSKA (reference sequence). There are 13 residues in the CDR3. With V trimmed by 3 bases and J by 10 bases, 9 bases remained unmatched. CDR3 bases: TGCAGTGCTAGCGGACAGGGGAGAAACCGAGCTTTCTTT. Amino acids: CSASGQGRNRAFF.

The rearrangement joins TRBV20-1 to TRBJ2-5; the match to TRBD2 covers 13 bases. CDR1 and CDR2 (germline): DFQATT, SNEGSKA (reference sequence). There are 17 residues in the CDR3. Unmatched junction bases numbered 12, after V lost 5 bases and J lost 3 bases. CDR3 protein: CSALGGGLAGPKETQYF. In DNA form, the CDR3 reads TGCAGTGCTTTAGGTGGGGGACTAGCGGGGCCCAAAGAGACCCAGTACTTC.

This clonotype was seen at least ten times. V gene TRBV3-1 combines with J gene TRBJ1-2; tentatively, D is TRBD1 (5 bases). The CDR3 length is 14 residues. Germline V gene data show CDR1 as LGHDT and CDR2 as YNNKEL (reference sequence). Trimming took off 4 bases at V and 2 bases at J, with 11 bases between the two ends. DNA for the CDR3: TGTGCCAGCAGCCTACTCGGGGCAAACTATGGCTACACCTTC. It specifies CASSLLGANYGYTF.

This clonotype was observed many times. The genes are TRBV20-1 and TRBJ2-5, with D unclear. The CDR3 sequence is 8 residues long. Germline V lookup: CDR1 DFQATT, CDR2 SNEGSKA (reference sequence). The V gene lost 7 bases and the J gene lost 5 bases, with 2 bases spanning the gap. In nucleotides, the CDR3 is TGCAGTGGGGAGACCCAGTACTTC. Protein sequence: CSGETQYF.

The chain couples TRBV4-2 to TRBJ1-1, with TRBD1 matching 8 bases. V shed 1 base, J shed 8 bases, and the junction held 3 bases outside the gene matches. The CDR3 has 13 amino acids. Germline lookup yields CDR1 LGHNA and CDR2 YNFKEQ. The CDR3 loop reads CASSQVGDREAFF. CDR3 nucleotides: TGTGCCAGCAGCCAAGTTGGGGACAGGGAAGCTTTCTTT.

J is TRBJ2-3 and V is TRBV5-1; 7 nucleotides align to TRBD2. V was pared by 4 bases and J by 5 bases, with 7 bases of the junction left unmatched. This CDR3 comprises 14 residues. CDR1 is SGHRS, CDR2 YFSETQ, per germline. In nucleotides, the CDR3 is TGCGCCAGCAGCGGCGTGAGGGAGGGAGATACGCAGTATTTT. Protein: CASSGVREGDTQYF.

The genes are TRBV20-1 and TRBJ2-2; maybe TRBD2 (5 bases). Trimming took 3 bases from V and 0 from J, leaving 5 bases between them. The CDR3 consists of 13 residues. CDR1 and CDR2 from the germline V gene are DFQATT and SNEGSKA (reference sequence). The CDR3: CSASGANTGELFF. The CDR3 DNA reads TGCAGTGCTAGCGGGGCGAACACCGGGGAGCTGTTTTTT.

This clonotype turned up a few times. The gene calls are TRBV12-3 or TRBV12-4 and TRBJ1-1, with D perhaps matching TRBD1 (5 bases). The germline V and J ends were trimmed by 5 bases and 5 bases, with 12 bases remaining between them. The CDR3 is 13 amino acids. The CDR3 DNA follows: TGTGCCAGCAGTGCACGTGGGGGTACTGAAGCTTTCTTT. Protein sequence: CASSARGGTEAFF.

This sequence joins TRBV5-1 and TRBJ2-3; TRBD2 matches at 7 bases. The CDR3 totals 15 residues. CDR1 is SGHRS and CDR2 is YFSETQ in the germline V gene. V was clipped by 5 bases and J by 3 bases; unmatched bases: 9. Here the CDR3 DNA reads TGCGCCAGCAGGGACGGCGGGAGTTGGACAGATACGCAGTATTTT. This codes for CASRDGGSWTDTQYF.

The chain is built from TRBV4-1 and TRBJ1-4; 7 nucleotides line up with TRBD1. CDR3 size: 14 residues. CDR1 is MGHRA, CDR2 YSYEKL, per germline. Losses at the gene ends were 2 bases for V and 6 bases for J; bases not matched to a gene: 3. CDR3 nucleotide sequence: TGCGCCAGCAGCCAATATGGGACAGATGAAAAACTGTTTTTT. It translates to CASSQYGTDEKLFF.

The chain uses TRBV3-1 and TRBJ2-1; 7 bases fit TRBD1. This CDR3 comprises 13 residues. Looked up from germline, CDR1 is LGHDT and CDR2 is YNNKEL (reference sequence). V shed 5 bases and J 5 bases; nucleotides not matched to a gene: 3. CDR3 residues: CASSNDRDNEQFF. The CDR3 nucleotides are TGTGCCAGCAGCAACGACAGGGACAATGAGCAGTTCTTC.

The chain couples TRBV25-1 to TRBJ2-6; D perhaps matches TRBD2 (5 bases). Between the trimmed V and J ends, which lost 5 bases and 0 bases, there was a span of 29 bases. The germline V gene has CDR1 MGHDK and CDR2 SYGVNS. This CDR3 has 22 amino acids. CDR3 amino acids: CASSPLYAGSDLISSGANVLTF. The CDR3, as DNA: TGTGCCAGCAGTCCACTATACGCGGGCAGTGACCTAATAAGCTCTGGGGCCAACGTCCTGACTTTC.

This chain uses TRBV29-1 with TRBJ2-1, with D possibly being TRBD2 (6 bases). Per the germline V gene, CDR1 is SQVTM and CDR2 is ANQGSEA. Trimming removed 2 bases at V and 12 bases at J, with 14 bases between. CDR3 size: 12 residues. In DNA, the CDR3 is TGCAGCGTTGAACCCTCCTCGGGGGTGCAGTTCTTC. It translates to CSVEPSSGVQFF.

This clonotype was found many times. The rearrangement uses TRBV12-3 or TRBV12-4 and TRBJ2-4; TRBD1 might be the D (6 bases). V lost 5 bases to trimming and J lost 1 base, with 15 bases between them. This CDR3 comprises 16 residues. CDR3 in amino acids: CASSLLGGLAKNIQYF. The CDR3 DNA reads TGTGCCAGCAGTCTCCTAGGGGGTTTGGCCAAAAACATTCAGTACTTC.